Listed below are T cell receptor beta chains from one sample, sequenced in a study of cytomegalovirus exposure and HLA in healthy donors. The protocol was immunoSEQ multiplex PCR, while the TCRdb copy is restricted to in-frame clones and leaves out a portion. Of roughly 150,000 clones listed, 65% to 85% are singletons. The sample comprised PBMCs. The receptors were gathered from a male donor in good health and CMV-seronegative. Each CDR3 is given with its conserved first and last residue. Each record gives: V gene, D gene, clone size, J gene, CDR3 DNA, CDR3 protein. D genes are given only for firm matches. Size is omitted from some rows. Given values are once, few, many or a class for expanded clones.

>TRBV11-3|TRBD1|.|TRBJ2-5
TGTGCCAGCAGCGGAAAGGAGGACAGGGGTTTGGAGACCCAGTACTTC
CASSGKEDRGLETQYF
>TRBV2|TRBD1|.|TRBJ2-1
TGTGCCAGCAGTGAAAGGGGGACAGGCCCATTTAGTGAGCAGTTCTTC
CASSERGTGPFSEQFF
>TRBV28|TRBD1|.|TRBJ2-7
TGTGCCAGCAGTCATGGGGGACAGGGGTACGAGCAGTACTTC
CASSHGGQGYEQYF
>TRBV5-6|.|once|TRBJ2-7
TGTGCCAGCAGTTCAGGGGGGAGCTACGAGCAGTACTTC
CASSSGGSYEQYF
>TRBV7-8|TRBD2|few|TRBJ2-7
TGTGCCAGCAGCTTCGGTAGCGGGGGTAGCTCCTACGAGCAGTACTTC
CASSFGSGGSSYEQYF
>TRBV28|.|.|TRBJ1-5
TGTGCCAGCAGTCCTGGGACACTAGTTCAGCCCCAGCATTTT
CASSPGTLVQPQHF
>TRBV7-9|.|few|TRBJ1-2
TGTGCCAGCAGCCGCGGTCAGGCGGGTCCCTATGGCTACACCTTC
CASSRGQAGPYGYTF
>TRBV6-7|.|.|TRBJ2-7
TGTGCCAGCAGAACAACAGAGACCTACGAGCAGTACTTC
CASRTTETYEQYF
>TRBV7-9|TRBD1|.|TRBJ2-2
TGTGCCAGCAGCTCGGCCCTCACAGGGGTCGGCGCCGGGGAGCTGTTTTTT
CASSSALTGVGAGELFF
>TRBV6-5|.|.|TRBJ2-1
TGTGCCAGCAGTCCAGGGTATGTGGGCAATGAGCAGTTCTTC
CASSPGYVGNEQFF
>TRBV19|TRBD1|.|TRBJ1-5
TGTGCCAGTAGTCGACGGGACAGGGACAATCAGCCCCAGCATTTT
CASSRRDRDNQPQHF
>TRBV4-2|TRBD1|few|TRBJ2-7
TGTGCCAGCAGCCAAGTCTTAACCGGGACAGTCGGAAACGAGCAGTACTTC
CASSQVLTGTVGNEQYF
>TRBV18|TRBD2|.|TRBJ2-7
TGTGCCAGCTCCCTCGGGGGGGGCTCCTACGAGCAGTACTTC
CASSLGGGSYEQYF
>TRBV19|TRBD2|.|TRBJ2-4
TGTGCCAGTAGTGGCTTCGCGGGGGACATTCAGTACTTC
CASSGFAGDIQYF
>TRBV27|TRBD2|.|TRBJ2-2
TGTGCCAGCAGTATGCGGCCGGGACTAGCGGACCTGAACACCGGGGAGCTGTTTTTT
CASSMRPGLADLNTGELFF
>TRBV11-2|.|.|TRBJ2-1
TGTGCCGGGGGGAGAGGGGAGAGCTCCTACAATGAGCAGTTCTTC
CAGGRGESSYNEQFF
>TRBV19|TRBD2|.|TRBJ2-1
TGTGCCAGTAGTGTTGGACTAGCGGGGGGGTTTTACAATGAGCAGTTCTTC
CASSVGLAGGFYNEQFF
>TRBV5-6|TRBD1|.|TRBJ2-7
TGTGCCAGCAGCTTAGGGGGCTCCACCTACGAGCAGTACTTC
CASSLGGSTYEQYF
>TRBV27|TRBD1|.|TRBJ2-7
TGTGCCACCGCTCTTTTGGGACAGGGCCACGAGCAGTACTTC
CATALLGQGHEQYF
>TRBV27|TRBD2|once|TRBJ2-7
TGTGCCAGCAGTTTAAACGGTTGGGCTAGCGGGGTCTACGAGCAGTACTTC
CASSLNGWASGVYEQYF
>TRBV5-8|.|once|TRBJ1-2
TGTGCCAGCAGCTCACAGGGAATCCACTATGGCTACACCTTC
CASSSQGIHYGYTF
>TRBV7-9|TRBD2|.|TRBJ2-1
TGTGCCAGCAGCTTCCCCCCTAGCGGGATTGGCTACAATGAGCAGTTCTTC
CASSFPPSGIGYNEQFF
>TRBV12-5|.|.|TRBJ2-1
TGTGCTAGTGGCGGGACTGCTGGCTACAATGAGCAGTTCTTC
CASGGTAGYNEQFF
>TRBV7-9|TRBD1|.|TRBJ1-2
TGTGCCAGCAGCTCGCAGGGGGCGAAAGGCTACACCTTC
CASSSQGAKGYTF
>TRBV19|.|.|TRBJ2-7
TGTGCCAGTAGTATTACGGGTAACTCCTACGAGCAGTACTTC
CASSITGNSYEQYF
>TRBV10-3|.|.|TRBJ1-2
TGTGCCACCGCGCTCTTTCAGGGGTACTATGGCTACACCTTC
CATALFQGYYGYTF
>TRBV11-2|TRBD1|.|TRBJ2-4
TGTGCCAGCAGCTTAGATCGGACAGGGGCCTCTCGACGGGACATTCAGTACTTC
CASSLDRTGASRRDIQYF
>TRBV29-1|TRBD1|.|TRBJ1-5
TGCAGCGTTGGACAGGGTAATCAGCCCCAGCATTTT
CSVGQGNQPQHF
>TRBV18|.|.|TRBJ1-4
TGTGCCAGCTCACCGGAACAGGATCCTAATGAAAAACTGTTTTTT
CASSPEQDPNEKLFF
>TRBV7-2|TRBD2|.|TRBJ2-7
TGTGCCAGCAGTCGCGGACTAGCAGTAAGGGTCGAGCAGTACTTC
CASSRGLAVRVEQYF
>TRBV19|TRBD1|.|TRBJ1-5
TGTGCCAGTAGGTCCCTGGACAGGGGAAACAATCAGCCCCAGCATTTT
CASRSLDRGNNQPQHF
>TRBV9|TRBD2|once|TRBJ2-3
TGTGCCAGCAGCGCCAGCGGGGGGAAGTTTGCAGATACGCAGTATTTT
CASSASGGKFADTQYF
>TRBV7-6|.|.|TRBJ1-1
TGTGCCAGCAGCTTGGGACTCCACACTGAAGCTTTCTTT
CASSLGLHTEAFF
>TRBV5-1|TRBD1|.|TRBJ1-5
TGCGCCAGCAGTACAGGGGGGGACAGGAATCAGCCCCAGCATTTT
CASSTGGDRNQPQHF
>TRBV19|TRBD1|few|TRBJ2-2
TGTGCCAGTAGTATAGACCTTCCACAGGGGCTAAACACCGGGGAGCTGTTTTTT
CASSIDLPQGLNTGELFF
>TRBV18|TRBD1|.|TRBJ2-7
TGTGCCAGCTCACCTACCCGGGACAGGGTGATCTACGAGCAGTACTTC
CASSPTRDRVIYEQYF
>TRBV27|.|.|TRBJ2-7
TGTGCCAGCAGTGCCGGGGATTACGAGCAGTACTTC
CASSAGDYEQYF
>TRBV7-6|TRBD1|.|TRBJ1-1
TGTGCCAGCAGCCCCCGGGACAGGTACTCTGAAGCTTTCTTT
CASSPRDRYSEAFF
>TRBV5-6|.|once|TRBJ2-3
TGTGCCAGCAGCTTGGAGTTCTCCTACACAGATACGCAGTATTTT
CASSLEFSYTDTQYF